The 8 T cell receptor beta chains below were found in one sample sequenced in a study of T cell responses to AZD1222 COVID-19 vaccine. Assay used: immunoSEQ multiplex PCR; TCRdb lists only in-frame clones, some missing. The data show 75,000 to 85,000 clones, roughly nine tenths seen once. Material: peripheral blood, obtained on day 0 of AZD1222 vaccination. These receptors all stem from an adult in good health.

This sequence joins TRBV3-1 (or the pseudogene TRBV3-2) and TRBJ1-5, with D unclear. V was clipped by 4 bases and J by 6 bases, with 10 bases between them. This CDR3 has 13 residues. The germline V gene has CDR1 LGHDT and CDR2 YNNKEL (reference sequence). The CDR3 nucleotides read TGTGCCAGCAGCCGAGGGCTTGGTCAGCCCCAGCATTTT. This gives the protein CASSRGLGQPQHF.

V is TRBV6-5 and J is TRBJ1-2, with 11 bases identical to TRBD1. This CDR3 region has 15 residues. Trimming at V came to 4 bases and at J to 5 bases, leaving 6 bases not matched to a gene. Germline values: CDR1 MNHEY, CDR2 SVGAGI. CDR3 sequence reads: CASSSMDRGLYGYTF. CDR3 nucleotides: TGTGCCAGCAGTTCAATGGACAGGGGGCTTTATGGCTACACCTTC.

The genes are TRBV11-3 and TRBJ2-1, with 8 bases fitting TRBD1. This CDR3 spans 15 amino acids. The germline gives CDR1 SGHNT, CDR2 YENEEA. Trimming cost V 1 base and J 7 bases; bases outside gene matches: 6. As DNA, the CDR3 is TGTGCCAGCAGCTTAGGGACAGGGATGGGGAATGAGCAGTTCTTC. Protein product: CASSLGTGMGNEQFF.

J is TRBJ2-5 and V is TRBV12-3 or TRBV12-4; D possibly matches TRBD1 or TRBD2 (5 bases each). V was shortened by 1 base and J by 2 bases, with 5 bases between the two germline ends. CDR3 length equals 13 residues. The CDR3 spells CASSLGGQETQYF. The CDR3 DNA sequence: TGTGCCAGCAGTTTAGGGGGGCAAGAGACCCAGTACTTC.

The CDR3 DNA reads TGTGCCAGCAGCATACTAGCGGGGGGGGCAGATACGCAGTATTTT. Amino acids: CASSILAGGADTQYF. V and J are TRBV9 and TRBJ2-3, with TRBD2 matching 13 bases. V dropped 4 bases and J dropped 4; count of bases not matched to a gene: 3. The CDR3 is 15 amino acids. Germline V gene lookup returns CDR1 SGDLS and CDR2 YYNGEE. The whole variable domain, filled in from reference TRBV9 and TRBJ2-3, reads DSGVTQTPKHLITATGQRVTLRCSPRSGDLSVYWYQQSLDQGLQFLIQYYNGEERAKGNILERFSAQQFPDLHSELNLSSLELGDSALYFCASSILAGGADTQYFGPGTRLTVL.

V gene TRBV5-8 combines with J gene TRBJ2-7; D not certain. The germline V and J ends were trimmed by 0 bases and 3 bases, with 4 bases remaining between them. The CDR3 sequence is 12 residues long. CDR1 is SGHTS and CDR2 is YDEGEE in the germline V gene. The CDR3 reads CASSLADYEQYF. The CDR3 DNA follows: TGTGCCAGCAGCTTGGCGGACTACGAGCAGTACTTC.

The gene calls are TRBV9 and TRBJ1-1, with D hard to call. Trimming left V 0 bases short and J 1 base short, with 7 bases between. The CDR3 runs 14 residues. Per germline, CDR1 SGDLS and CDR2 YYNGEE. CDR3 sequence (DNA): TGTGCCAGCAGCGTAGGTACAGCGAACACTGAAGCTTTCTTT. Translated, it gives CASSVGTANTEAFF.

The rearrangement uses TRBV18 and TRBJ1-4, with unresolved D. V was trimmed by 5 bases and J by 6 bases, leaving 10 bases between them. The CDR3 runs 13 residues. The germline V gene has CDR1 KGHSH and CDR2 LQKENI. The CDR3 DNA is TGTGCCAGCTCATTTCGCCGAGATGAAAAACTGTTTTTT. Residues: CASSFRRDEKLFF.